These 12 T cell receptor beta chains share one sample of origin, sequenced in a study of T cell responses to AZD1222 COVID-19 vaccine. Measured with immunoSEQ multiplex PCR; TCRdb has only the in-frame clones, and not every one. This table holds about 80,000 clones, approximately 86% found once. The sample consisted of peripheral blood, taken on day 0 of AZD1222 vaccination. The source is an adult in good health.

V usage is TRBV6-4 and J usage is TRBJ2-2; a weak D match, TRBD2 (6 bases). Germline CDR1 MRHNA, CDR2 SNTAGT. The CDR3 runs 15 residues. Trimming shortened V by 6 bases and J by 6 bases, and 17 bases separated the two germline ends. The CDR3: CASRIAAPVPGELFF. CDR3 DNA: TGTGCCAGCAGAATAGCGGCCCCCGTGCCCGGGGAGCTGTTTTTT.

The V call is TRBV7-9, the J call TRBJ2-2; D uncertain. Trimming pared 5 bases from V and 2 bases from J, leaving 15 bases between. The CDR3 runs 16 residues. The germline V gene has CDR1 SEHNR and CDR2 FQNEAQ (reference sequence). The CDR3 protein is CASSVQERLNTGELFF. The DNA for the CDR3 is TGTGCCAGCAGCGTCCAGGAAAGGTTAAACACCGGGGAGCTGTTTTTT.

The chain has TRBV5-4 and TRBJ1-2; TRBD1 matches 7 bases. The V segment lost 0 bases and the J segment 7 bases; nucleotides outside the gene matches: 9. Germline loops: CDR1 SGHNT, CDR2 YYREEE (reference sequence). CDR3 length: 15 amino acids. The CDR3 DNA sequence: TGTGCCAGCAGCTTGGGAAGACAGGGAATCATTGGCTACACCTTC. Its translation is CASSLGRQGIIGYTF.

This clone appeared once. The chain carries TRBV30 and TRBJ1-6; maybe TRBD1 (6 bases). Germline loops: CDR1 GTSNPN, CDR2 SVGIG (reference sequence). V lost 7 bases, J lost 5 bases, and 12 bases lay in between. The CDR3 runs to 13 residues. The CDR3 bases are TGTGCCTCTAGGGGGGCAGATAATTCACCCCTCCACTTT. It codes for CASRGADNSPLHF.

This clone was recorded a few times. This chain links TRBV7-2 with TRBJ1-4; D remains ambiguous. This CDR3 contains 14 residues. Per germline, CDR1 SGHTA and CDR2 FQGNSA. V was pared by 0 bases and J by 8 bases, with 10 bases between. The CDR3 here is CASSLAGDKEKLFF. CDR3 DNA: TGTGCCAGCAGCTTAGCTGGGGATAAGGAAAAACTGTTTTTT. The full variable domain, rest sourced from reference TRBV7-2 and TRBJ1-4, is GAGVSQSPSNKVTEKGKDVELRCDPISGHTALYWYRQSLGQGLEFLIYFQGNSAPDKSGLPSDRFSAERTGGSVSTLTIQRTQQEDSAVYLCASSLAGDKEKLFFGSGTQLSVL.

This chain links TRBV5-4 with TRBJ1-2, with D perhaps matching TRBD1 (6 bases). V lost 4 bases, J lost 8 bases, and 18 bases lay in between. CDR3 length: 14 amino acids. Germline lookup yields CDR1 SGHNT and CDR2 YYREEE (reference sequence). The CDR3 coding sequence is TGTGCCAGCAGCCCTAGATTACAGGGACGAGGCTACACCTTC. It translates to CASSPRLQGRGYTF. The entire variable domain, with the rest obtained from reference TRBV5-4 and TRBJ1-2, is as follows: ETGVTQSPTHLIKTRGQQVTLRCSSQSGHNTVSWYQQALGQGPQFIFQYYREEENGRGNFPPRFSGLQFPNYSSELNVNALELDDSALYLCASSPRLQGRGYTFGSGTRLTVV.

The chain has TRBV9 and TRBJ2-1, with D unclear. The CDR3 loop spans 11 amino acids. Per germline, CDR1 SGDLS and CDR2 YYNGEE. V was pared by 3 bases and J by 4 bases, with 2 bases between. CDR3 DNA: TGTGCCAGCAGCGAATACAATGAGCAGTTCTTC. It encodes CASSEYNEQFF.

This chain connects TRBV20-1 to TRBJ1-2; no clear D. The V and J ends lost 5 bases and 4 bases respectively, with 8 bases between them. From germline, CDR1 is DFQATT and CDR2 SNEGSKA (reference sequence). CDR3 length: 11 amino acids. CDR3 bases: TGCAGTGCTCCTGGTACCTATGGCTACACCTTC. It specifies CSAPGTYGYTF.

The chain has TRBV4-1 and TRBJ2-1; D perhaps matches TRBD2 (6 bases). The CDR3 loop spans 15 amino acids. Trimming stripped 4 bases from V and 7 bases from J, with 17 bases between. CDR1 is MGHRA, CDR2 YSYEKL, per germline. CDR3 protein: CASSPRDWARNEQFF. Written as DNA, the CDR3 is TGCGCCAGCAGCCCCAGGGACTGGGCGAGGAATGAGCAGTTCTTC.

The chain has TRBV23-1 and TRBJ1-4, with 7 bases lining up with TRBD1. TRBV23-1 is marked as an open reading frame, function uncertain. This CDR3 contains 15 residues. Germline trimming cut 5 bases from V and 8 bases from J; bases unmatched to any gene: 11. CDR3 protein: CASSSNRGDSEKLFF. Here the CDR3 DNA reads TGCGCCAGCAGTTCAAACAGGGGTGATAGCGAAAAACTGTTTTTT.

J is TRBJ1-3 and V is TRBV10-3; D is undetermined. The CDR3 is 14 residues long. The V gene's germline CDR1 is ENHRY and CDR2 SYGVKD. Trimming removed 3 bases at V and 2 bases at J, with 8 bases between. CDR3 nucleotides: TGTGCCATCAGTGATGGGAGCGCTGGAAACACCATATATTTT. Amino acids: CAISDGSAGNTIYF.

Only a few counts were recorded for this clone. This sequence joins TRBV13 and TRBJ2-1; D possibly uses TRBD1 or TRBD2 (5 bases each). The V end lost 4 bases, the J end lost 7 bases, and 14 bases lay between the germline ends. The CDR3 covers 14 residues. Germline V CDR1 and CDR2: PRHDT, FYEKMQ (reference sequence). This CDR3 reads CASSSGTGYNEQFF. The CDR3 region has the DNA TGTGCCAGCAGCTCCGGGACCGGGTATAATGAGCAGTTCTTC. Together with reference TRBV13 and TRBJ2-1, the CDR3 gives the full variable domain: AAGVIQSPRHLIKEKRETATLKCYPIPRHDTVYWYQQGPGQDPQFLISFYEKMQSDKGSIPDRFSAQQFSDYHSELNMSSLELGDSALYFCASSSGTGYNEQFFGPGTRLTVL.